These 9 T cell receptor beta chains originate from one sample sequenced in a study of identical twins. A single record per CDR3 protein comes from TCRdb applying MiXCR to the 5' RACE reads. The data show fewer than 900,000 distinct CDR3 sequences, around 20% seen once. These data were also filed under a second study, of T cells expressing NK-cell markers.

Sequencing used PBMCs. These receptors were collected from a young woman in good health.

In DNA form, the CDR3 reads TGCGCCAGCAGCTCCTATAGCGGGACAACCTACAATGAGCAGTTCTTC. This sequence encodes CASSSYSGTTYNEQFF. The chain carries TRBV5-1 and TRBJ2-1; 8 bases line up with TRBD2. V lost 3 bases, J lost 2 bases, and 7 bases stayed unmatched. The length of the CDR3 is 16 residues. Germline V gene data show CDR1 as SGHRS and CDR2 as YFSETQ.

This clonotype has only a few counts. The chain joins TRBV20-1 to TRBJ2-1; D ambiguous. This CDR3 has 15 residues. V dropped 0 bases and J dropped 6 bases, with 15 bases sitting between them. CDR1 and CDR2 from the germline V gene are DFQATT and SNEGSKA (reference sequence). The CDR3 loop reads CSARDGRNLGNEQFF. DNA for the CDR3: TGCAGTGCTAGAGATGGGCGCAATTTAGGCAATGAGCAGTTCTTC.

V is TRBV12-3 or TRBV12-4 and J is TRBJ2-1, with TRBD1 as a possible D gene (6 bases). The CDR3 has 13 residues. The V gene lost 6 bases and the J gene lost 9 bases, with 15 bases spanning the gap. In DNA form, the CDR3 reads TGTGCCAGCAGGGGGCTAGGGGGTAGTGAGCAGTTCTTC. Amino acid sequence: CASRGLGGSEQFF.

This clonotype has only a few counts. This sequence joins TRBV24-1 and TRBJ2-2; D not resolved. Germline loops: CDR1 KGHDR, CDR2 SFDVKD. V was clipped by 2 bases and J by 5 bases, with 8 bases between them. This CDR3 has 14 residues. The CDR3 loop is CATSDSTETGELFF. The CDR3, as DNA: TGTGCCACCAGTGATTCCACAGAGACCGGGGAGCTGTTTTTT.

This clonotype was counted only a few times. This chain connects TRBV20-1 to TRBJ1-6; D possibly corresponds to TRBD1 (5 bases). CDR3 length: 13 residues. Germline-derived CDR1 and CDR2 are DFQATT and SNEGSKA (reference sequence). V lost 1 base and J lost 9, with 10 bases in between. The CDR3 DNA follows: TGCAGTGCTAGAGGGGACCGGATTTCACCCCTCCACTTT. Translation gives CSARGDRISPLHF.

V gene TRBV20-1 combines with J gene TRBJ2-1, with 13 bases fitting TRBD2. Germline CDR1 and CDR2: DFQATT and SNEGSKA (reference sequence). V was clipped by 0 bases and J by 5 bases; unmatched bases: 4. The CDR3 contains 16 residues. CDR3 loop: CSARDPTSGGDNEQFF. CDR3 in DNA: TGCAGTGCTAGAGATCCCACTAGCGGGGGGGACAATGAGCAGTTCTTC.

V usage is TRBV10-2 and J usage is TRBJ1-2; D is unclear. V gave up 2 bases and J gave up 0 bases, with 7 bases separating them. The length of the CDR3 is 14 residues. Per the germline V gene, CDR1 is WSHSY and CDR2 is SAAADI. The CDR3 sequence: CASSEPGSNYGYTF. In nucleotides, the CDR3 is TGCGCCAGCAGTGAGCCAGGCTCTAACTATGGCTACACCTTC.

Only a few counts were recorded for this clonotype. This chain links TRBV5-1 with TRBJ1-6; D may be TRBD1 (6 bases). V lost 1 base to trimming and J lost 11 bases, with 16 bases between them. Germline CDR1 and CDR2: SGHRS and YFSETQ. The CDR3 runs to 15 residues. CDR3 nucleotide sequence: TGCGCCAGCAGCTTGTCAGGGGATCATAGGACACCCCTCCACTTT. Translation: CASSLSGDHRTPLHF.

This clonotype was seen more than once but under ten times. The genes are TRBV5-1 and TRBJ2-3; D call uncertain. Trimming stripped 1 base from V and 2 bases from J, with 5 bases between. Germline V CDR1 and CDR2: SGHRS, YFSETQ. This CDR3 comprises 13 residues. The DNA of the CDR3 is TGCGCCAGCAGCTTGTCCCACACAGATACGCAGTATTTT. This gives the protein CASSLSHTDTQYF.